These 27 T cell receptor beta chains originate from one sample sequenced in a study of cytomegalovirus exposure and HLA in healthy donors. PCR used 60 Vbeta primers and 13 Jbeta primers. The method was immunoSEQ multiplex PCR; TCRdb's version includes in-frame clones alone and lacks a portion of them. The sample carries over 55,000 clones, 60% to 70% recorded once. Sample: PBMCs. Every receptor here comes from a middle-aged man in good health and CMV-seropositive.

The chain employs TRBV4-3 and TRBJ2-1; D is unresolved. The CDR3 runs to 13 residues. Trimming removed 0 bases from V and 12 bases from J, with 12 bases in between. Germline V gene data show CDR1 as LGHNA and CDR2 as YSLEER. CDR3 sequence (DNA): TGCGCCAGCAGCCAAGAACTCGAGCGCGGGCAGTTCTTC. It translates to CASSQELERGQFF.

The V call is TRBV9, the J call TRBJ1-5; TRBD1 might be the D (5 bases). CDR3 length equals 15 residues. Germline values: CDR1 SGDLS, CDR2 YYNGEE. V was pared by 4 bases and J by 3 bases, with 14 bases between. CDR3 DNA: TGTGCCAGCAGCTCCGGCGGAGGGGACAATCAGCCCCAGCATTTT. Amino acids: CASSSGGGDNQPQHF.

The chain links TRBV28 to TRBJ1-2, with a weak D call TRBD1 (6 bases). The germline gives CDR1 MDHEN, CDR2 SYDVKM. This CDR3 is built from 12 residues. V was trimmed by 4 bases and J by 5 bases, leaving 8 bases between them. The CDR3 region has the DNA TGTGCCAGCAGTTGGACAGATTATGGCTACACCTTC. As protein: CASSWTDYGYTF.

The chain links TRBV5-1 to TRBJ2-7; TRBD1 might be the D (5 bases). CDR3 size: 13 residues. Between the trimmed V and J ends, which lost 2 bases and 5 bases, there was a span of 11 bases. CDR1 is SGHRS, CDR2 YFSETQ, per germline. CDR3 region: CASSLPGLDEQYF. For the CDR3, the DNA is TGCGCCAGCAGCTTACCAGGGTTGGACGAGCAGTACTTC. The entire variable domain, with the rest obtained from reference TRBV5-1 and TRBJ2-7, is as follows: KAGVTQTPRYLIKTRGQQVTLSCSPISGHRSVSWYQQTPGQGLQFLFEYFSETQRNKGNFPGRFSGRQFSNSRSEMNVSTLELGDSALYLCASSLPGLDEQYFGPGTRLTVT.

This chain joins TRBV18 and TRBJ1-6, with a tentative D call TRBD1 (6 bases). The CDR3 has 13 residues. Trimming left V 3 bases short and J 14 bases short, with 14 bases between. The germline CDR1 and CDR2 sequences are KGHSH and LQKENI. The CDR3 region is CASSPDSAASLHF. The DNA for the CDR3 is TGTGCCAGCTCACCGGACAGCGCGGCATCCCTCCACTTT.

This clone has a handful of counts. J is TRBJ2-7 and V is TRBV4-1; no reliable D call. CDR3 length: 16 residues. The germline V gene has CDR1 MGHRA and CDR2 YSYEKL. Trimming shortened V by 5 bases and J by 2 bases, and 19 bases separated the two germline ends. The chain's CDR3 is CASSKSSESLAYEQYF. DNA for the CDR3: TGCGCCAGCAGCAAATCCAGCGAGTCACTTGCCTACGAGCAGTACTTC.

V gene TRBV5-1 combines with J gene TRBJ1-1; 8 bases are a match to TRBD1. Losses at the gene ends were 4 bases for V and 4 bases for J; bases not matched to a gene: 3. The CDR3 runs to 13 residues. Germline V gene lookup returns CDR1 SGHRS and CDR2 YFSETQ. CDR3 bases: TGCGCCAGCAGCACAGGGGGTTCCACTGAAGCTTTCTTT. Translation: CASSTGGSTEAFF.

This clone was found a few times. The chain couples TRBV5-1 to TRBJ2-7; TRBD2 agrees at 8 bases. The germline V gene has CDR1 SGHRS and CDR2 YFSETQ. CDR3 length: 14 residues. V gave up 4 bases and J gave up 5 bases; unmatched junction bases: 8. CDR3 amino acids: CASSTGLAPDEQYF. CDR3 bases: TGCGCCAGCAGCACTGGACTAGCCCCTGACGAGCAGTACTTC.

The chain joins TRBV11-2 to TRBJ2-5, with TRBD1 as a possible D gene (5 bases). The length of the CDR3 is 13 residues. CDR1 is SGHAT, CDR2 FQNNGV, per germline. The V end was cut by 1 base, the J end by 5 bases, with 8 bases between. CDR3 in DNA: TGTGCCAGCAGCTTAGGCAGGGTGGAGACCCAGTACTTC. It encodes CASSLGRVETQYF.

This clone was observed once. CDR3 DNA: TGTGCCAGCAGCTTGGAGCCTAACTATGGCTACACCTTC. It yields the protein CASSLEPNYGYTF. V gene TRBV5-5 combines with J gene TRBJ1-2; D is unclear. Germline assignment: CDR1 SGHKS and CDR2 YYEKEE (reference sequence). V was trimmed by 0 bases and J by 0 bases, leaving 3 bases between them. CDR3 length: 13 amino acids. The variable domain in full, with the rest retrieved from reference TRBV5-5 and TRBJ1-2, is DAGVTQSPTHLIKTRGQQVTLRCSPISGHKSVSWYQQVLGQGPQFIFQYYEKEERGRGNFPDRFSARQFPNYSSELNVNALLLGDSALYLCASSLEPNYGYTFGSGTRLTVV.

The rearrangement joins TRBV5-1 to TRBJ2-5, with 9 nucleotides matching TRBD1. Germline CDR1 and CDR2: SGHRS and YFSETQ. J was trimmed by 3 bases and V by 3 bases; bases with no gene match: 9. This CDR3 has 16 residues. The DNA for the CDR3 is TGCGCCAGCAGCTGGAATCCGGGACAGGGAAAAGAGACCCAGTACTTC. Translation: CASSWNPGQGKETQYF.

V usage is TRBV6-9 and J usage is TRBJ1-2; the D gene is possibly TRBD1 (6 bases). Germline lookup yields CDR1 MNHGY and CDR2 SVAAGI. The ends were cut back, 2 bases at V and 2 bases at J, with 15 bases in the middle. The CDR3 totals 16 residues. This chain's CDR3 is CASSYAHIDRNYGYTF. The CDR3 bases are TGTGCCAGCAGTTATGCCCATATAGACAGGAACTATGGCTACACCTTC.

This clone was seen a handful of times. The CDR3 protein is CASSLVGLAGVSSYNEQFF. The CDR3 bases are TGTGCCAGCAGCTTGGTAGGGCTAGCGGGAGTAAGCTCCTACAATGAGCAGTTCTTC. This sequence joins TRBV5-8 and TRBJ2-1, with TRBD2 matching over 10 bases. The CDR3 spans 19 residues. The junction had 9 bases not matched to a gene; V was cut back by 0 bases and J by 0 bases. CDR1 SGHTS and CDR2 YDEGEE come from the germline V gene.

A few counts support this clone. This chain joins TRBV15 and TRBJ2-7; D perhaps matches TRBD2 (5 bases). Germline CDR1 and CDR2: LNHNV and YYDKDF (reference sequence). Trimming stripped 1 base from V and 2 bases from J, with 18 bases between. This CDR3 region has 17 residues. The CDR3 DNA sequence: TGTGCCACCAGCAGAGCTGGAAGACACCCCGGGGCCTACGAGCAGTACTTC. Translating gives CATSRAGRHPGAYEQYF.

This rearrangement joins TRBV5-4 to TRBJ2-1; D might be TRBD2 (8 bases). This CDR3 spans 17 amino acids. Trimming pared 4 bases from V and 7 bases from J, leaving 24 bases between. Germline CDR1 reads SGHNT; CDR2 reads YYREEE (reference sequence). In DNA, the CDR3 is TGTGCCAGCAGCCCCCAGGGGGGCGGGGGGACAAGGAATGAGCAGTTCTTC. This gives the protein CASSPQGGGGTRNEQFF.

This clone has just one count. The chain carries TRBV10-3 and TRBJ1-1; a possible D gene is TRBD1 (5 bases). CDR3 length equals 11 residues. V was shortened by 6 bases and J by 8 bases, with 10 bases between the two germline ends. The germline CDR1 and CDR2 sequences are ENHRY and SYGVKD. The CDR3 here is CAISWGREAFF. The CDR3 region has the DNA TGTGCCATCAGCTGGGGGAGGGAAGCTTTCTTT.

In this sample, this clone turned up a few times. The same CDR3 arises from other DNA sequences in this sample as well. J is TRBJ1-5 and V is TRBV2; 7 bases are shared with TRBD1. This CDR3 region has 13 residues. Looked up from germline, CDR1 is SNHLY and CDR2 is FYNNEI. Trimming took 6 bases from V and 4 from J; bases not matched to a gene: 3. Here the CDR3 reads CASRETGNQPQHF. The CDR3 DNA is TGTGCCAGCAGGGAGACAGGGAATCAGCCCCAGCATTTT.

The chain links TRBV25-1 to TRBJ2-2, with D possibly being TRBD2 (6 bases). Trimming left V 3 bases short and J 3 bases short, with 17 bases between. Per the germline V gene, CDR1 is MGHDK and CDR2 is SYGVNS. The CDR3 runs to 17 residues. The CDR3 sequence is CASSEPFGGSHTGELFF. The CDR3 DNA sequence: TGTGCCAGCAGTGAGCCGTTTGGGGGGTCCCACACCGGGGAGCTGTTTTTT.

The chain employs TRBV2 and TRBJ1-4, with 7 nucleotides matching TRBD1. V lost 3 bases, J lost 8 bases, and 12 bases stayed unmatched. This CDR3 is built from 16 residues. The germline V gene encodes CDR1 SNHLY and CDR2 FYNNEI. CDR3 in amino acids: CASSDLPTGLGEKLFF. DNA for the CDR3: TGTGCCAGCAGTGACTTGCCGACAGGGTTGGGGGAAAAACTGTTTTTT. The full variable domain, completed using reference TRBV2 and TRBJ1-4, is EPEVTQTPSHQVTQMGQEVILRCVPISNHLYFYWYRQILGQKVEFLVSFYNNEISEKSEIFDDQFSVERPDGSNFTLKIRSTKLEDSAMYFCASSDLPTGLGEKLFFGSGTQLSVL.

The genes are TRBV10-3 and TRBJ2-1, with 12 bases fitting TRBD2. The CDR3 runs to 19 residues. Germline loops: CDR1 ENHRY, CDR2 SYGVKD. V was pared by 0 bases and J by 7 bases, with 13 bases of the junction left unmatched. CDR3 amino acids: CAISESRSTSGGIANEQFF. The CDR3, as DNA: TGTGCCATCAGTGAGTCCAGAAGTACTAGCGGGGGGATAGCAAATGAGCAGTTCTTC.

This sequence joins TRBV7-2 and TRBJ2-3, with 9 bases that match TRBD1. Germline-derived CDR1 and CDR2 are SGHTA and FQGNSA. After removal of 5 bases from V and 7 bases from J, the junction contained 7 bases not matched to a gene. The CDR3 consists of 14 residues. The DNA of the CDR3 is TGTGCCAGCAGCCAGGGACAGGGTTTGTATACGCAGTATTTT. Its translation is CASSQGQGLYTQYF.

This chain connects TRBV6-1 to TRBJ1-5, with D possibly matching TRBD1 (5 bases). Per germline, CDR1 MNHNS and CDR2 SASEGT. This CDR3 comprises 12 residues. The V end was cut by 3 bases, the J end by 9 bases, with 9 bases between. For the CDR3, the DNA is TGTGCCAGCAGTGATGGGGACTTGCCCCAGCATTTT. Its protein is CASSDGDLPQHF.

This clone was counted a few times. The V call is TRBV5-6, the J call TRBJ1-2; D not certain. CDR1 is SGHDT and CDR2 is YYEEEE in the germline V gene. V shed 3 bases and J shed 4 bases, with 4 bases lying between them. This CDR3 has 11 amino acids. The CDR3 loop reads CASSYSYGYTF. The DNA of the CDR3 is TGTGCCAGCAGCTACTCCTATGGCTACACCTTC.

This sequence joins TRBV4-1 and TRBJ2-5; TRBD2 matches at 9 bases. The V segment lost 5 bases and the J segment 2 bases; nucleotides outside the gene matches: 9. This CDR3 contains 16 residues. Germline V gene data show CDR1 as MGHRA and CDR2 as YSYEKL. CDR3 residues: CASSKIAGEPQETQYF. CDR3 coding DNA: TGCGCCAGCAGCAAAATAGCGGGGGAGCCTCAAGAGACCCAGTACTTC.

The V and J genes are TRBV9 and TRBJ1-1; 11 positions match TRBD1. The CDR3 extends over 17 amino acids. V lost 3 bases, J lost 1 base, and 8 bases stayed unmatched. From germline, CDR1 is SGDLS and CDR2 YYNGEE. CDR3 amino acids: CASSARGTGGKNTEAFF. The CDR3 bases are TGTGCCAGCAGCGCGAGAGGGACAGGGGGTAAGAACACTGAAGCTTTCTTT.

Here the CDR3 DNA reads TGCGCCAGCAGCATGACAGGAAATTATAATGAAAAACTGTTTTTT. Encoded protein: CASSMTGNYNEKLFF. The V gene is TRBV5-1, the J gene TRBJ1-4, with a possible D match to TRBD1 (6 bases). This CDR3 has 15 amino acids. V was trimmed by 4 bases and J by 4 bases, leaving 14 bases between them. CDR1 is SGHRS and CDR2 is YFSETQ in the germline V gene.

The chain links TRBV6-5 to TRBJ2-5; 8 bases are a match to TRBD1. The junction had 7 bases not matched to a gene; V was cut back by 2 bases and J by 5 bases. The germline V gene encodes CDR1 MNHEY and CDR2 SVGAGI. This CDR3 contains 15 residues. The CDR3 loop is CASSYQGTGGETQYF. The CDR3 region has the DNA TGTGCCAGCAGTTACCAAGGGACAGGAGGGGAGACCCAGTACTTC.